This T cell receptor (beta chain) was recovered during a study of T cell changes during pregnancy in multiple sclerosis. The table came from immunoSEQ multiplex PCR; TCRdb's copy has only in-frame clones and leaves some out. The sample lists about 68,000 clones, 75% to 95% seen once, with more than 0.75% in the top ten. With 7 bases removed from V and 1 base from J, the gap between germline ends came to 15 bases. The CDR3 consists of 15 residues. Germline loops: CDR1 SGHDT, CDR2 YYEEEE. The origin of this receptor is a female donor with multiple sclerosis, enrolled in a pregnancy study. The chain has TRBV5-6 and TRBJ1-5; tentatively, D is TRBD1 (5 bases). This material consisted of peripheral blood, taken in the second trimester of pregnancy. CDR3 loop: CASGVWGGSNQPQHF. The CDR3 nucleotides are TGTGCCAGCGGGGTATGGGGCGGCAGCAATCAGCCCCAGCATTTT.